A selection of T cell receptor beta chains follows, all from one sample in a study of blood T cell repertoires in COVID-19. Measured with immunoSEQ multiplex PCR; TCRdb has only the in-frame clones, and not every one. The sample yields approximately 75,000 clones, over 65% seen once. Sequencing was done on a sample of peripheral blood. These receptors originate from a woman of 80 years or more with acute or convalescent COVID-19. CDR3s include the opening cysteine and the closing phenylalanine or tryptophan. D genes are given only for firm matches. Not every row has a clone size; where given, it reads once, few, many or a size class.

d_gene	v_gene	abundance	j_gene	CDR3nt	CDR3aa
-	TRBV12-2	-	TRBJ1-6	TGTGCAAGTCGCTTGCACGAGAATAGAGGGGGTACACATTCACCCCTCCACTTT	CASRLHENRGGTHSPLHF
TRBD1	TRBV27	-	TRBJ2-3	TGTGCCAGCATGCTGGGGACAGGGGGGCGCACAGATACGCAGTATTTT	CASMLGTGGRTDTQYF
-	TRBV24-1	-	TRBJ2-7	TGTGCCACCAGTGAAAATACAGGGTACTCCGTATACGAGCAGTACTTC	CATSENTGYSVYEQYF
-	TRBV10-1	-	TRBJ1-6	TGCGCCAGCAGCGGGACTCCGGAATCACCCCTCCACTTT	CASSGTPESPLHF
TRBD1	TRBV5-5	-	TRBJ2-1	TGTGCCAGCAGCGCGCAAGAGGGGGCGTCCTACAATGAGCAGTTCTTC	CASSAQEGASYNEQFF
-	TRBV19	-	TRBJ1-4	TGTGCCAGTAAGGTGGATCCCTCAGGGCGCGAAAAACTGTTTTTT	CASKVDPSGREKLFF
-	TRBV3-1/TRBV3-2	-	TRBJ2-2	TGTGCCACCCAGGGCAGGAGGGGCGCGAACACCGGGGAGCTGTTTTTT	CATQGRRGANTGELFF
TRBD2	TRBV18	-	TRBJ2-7	TGTGCCAGCTCACCCCTGCCCCTCCGGACTAGCGGGCTCAGCTCGAACGAGCAGTACTTC	CASSPLPLRTSGLSSNEQYF
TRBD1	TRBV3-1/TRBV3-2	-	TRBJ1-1	TGTGCCAGCAGCCAGCAAAGGACAGGGGTTTATGCCACTGAAGCTTTCTTT	CASSQQRTGVYATEAFF
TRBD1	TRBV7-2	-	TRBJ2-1	TGTGCCAGCAGCGTCTCGACAGGGGGGGGTGAGCAGTTCTTC	CASSVSTGGGEQFF
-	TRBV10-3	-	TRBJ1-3	TGTGCCATCAGTGACCCCGTACTTTCTGGAAACACCATATATTTT	CAISDPVLSGNTIYF
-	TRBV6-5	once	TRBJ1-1	TGTGCCAGCAGTTACGCCAACTTTCCTGGGAGCACTGAAGCTTTCTTT	CASSYANFPGSTEAFF
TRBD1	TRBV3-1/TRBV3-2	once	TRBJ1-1	TGTGCCAGCAGCCCGACAGGGTGGAGCACTGAAGCTTTCTTT	CASSPTGWSTEAFF
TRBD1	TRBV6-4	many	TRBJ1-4	TGTGCCAGCAGTGGACAACAGGGGGCAGGAGAAAAACTGTTTTTT	CASSGQQGAGEKLFF
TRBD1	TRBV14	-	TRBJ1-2	TGTGCCAGCAGCAGCGACAGGGTCGGCTACACCTTC	CASSSDRVGYTF
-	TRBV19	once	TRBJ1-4	TGTGCCAGTAGTATTGGAGTCCGGGAAAAACTGTTTTTT	CASSIGVREKLFF